This T cell receptor (beta chain) was sequenced in a study of cytomegalovirus exposure and HLA in healthy donors. Looked up from germline, CDR1 is SGDLS and CDR2 is YYNGEE. Trimming pared 3 bases from V and 8 bases from J, leaving 15 bases between. This CDR3 is built from 14 residues. Study conclusions and caveats: In a later analysis, HLA-associated TCR beta chains were more clonally expanded than equally common others.

PCR was performed using 60 Vbeta and 13 Jbeta primers. TCRdb's table, derived via immunoSEQ multiplex PCR, lists solely in-frame clones and lacks some. The data contain more than 110,000 clones, 60% to 85% of them singletons. As for this clone: Its antigen is still unknown.

This clonotype was sampled from a man aged 25-40 years in good health and CMV-seronegative. The chain links TRBV9 to TRBJ2-1, with a tentative D call TRBD2 (6 bases). Sequencing input: PBMCs. The DNA for the CDR3 is TGTGCCAGCAGCGGCCAGACTAGTTCACATGAGCAGTTCTTC. Residues: CASSGQTSSHEQFF.